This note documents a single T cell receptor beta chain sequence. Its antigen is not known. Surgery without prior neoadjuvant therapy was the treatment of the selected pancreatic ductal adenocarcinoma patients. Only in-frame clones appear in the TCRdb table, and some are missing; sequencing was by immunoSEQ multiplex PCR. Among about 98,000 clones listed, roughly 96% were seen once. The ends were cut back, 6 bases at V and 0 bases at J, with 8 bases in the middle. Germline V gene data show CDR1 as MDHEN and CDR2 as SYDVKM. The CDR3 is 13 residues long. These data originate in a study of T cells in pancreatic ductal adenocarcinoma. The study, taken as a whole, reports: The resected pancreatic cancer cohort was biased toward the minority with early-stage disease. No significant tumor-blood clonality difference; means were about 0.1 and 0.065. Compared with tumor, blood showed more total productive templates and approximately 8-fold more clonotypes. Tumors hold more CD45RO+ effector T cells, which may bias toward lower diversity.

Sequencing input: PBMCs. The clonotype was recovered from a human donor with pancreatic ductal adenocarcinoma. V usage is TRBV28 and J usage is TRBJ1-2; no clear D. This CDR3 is CASSAGANYGYTF. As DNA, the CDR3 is TGTGCCAGCAGCGCGGGAGCTAACTATGGCTACACCTTC.